Listed below are T cell receptor beta chains from one sample, sequenced in a study of post-analysis software for immune sequencing data. TCRdb called the PCR reads again in MiXCR, with one record for every CDR3 protein. The data contain about 260,000 distinct CDR3 sequences, approximately 34% of them singletons. The specimen sequenced was blood. These receptors all stem from a girl aged 5 to 17 with multiple sclerosis. Each CDR3 is given with its conserved first and last residue. The D gene is left open where the match is weak.

>TRBV24-1|.|TRBJ2-3
CATWSGGLLDTQYF
>TRBV7-3|.|TRBJ2-1
CASSLTGLNNEQFF
>TRBV5-5|.|TRBJ1-2
CASSLAAGTNYGYTF
>TRBV29-1|TRBD2|TRBJ2-1
CSAGLSGENEQFF
>TRBV28|.|TRBJ2-5
CASSLIRETQYF
>TRBV20-1|TRBD1|TRBJ1-2
CSAQEDREGFQISGYTF
>TRBV29-1|.|TRBJ2-1
CSVERLEGDEQFF
>TRBV28|TRBD2|TRBJ2-2
CASSSPSGGNIVGELFF
>TRBV11-2|.|TRBJ2-5
CASRGAGQIKETQYF
>TRBV10-2|TRBD1|TRBJ1-2
CASGGLGTGTYGYTF
>TRBV5-1|TRBD1|TRBJ1-4
CASSAGQGGYEKLFF
>TRBV7-8|.|TRBJ2-3
CASSALERGSTDTQYF
>TRBV10-3|.|TRBJ2-5
CAIAGTRETQYF
>TRBV6-1|TRBD2|TRBJ2-3
CASRGLADGADTQYF
>TRBV12-5|.|TRBJ2-1
CASGSISDSEQFF
>TRBV7-6|.|TRBJ2-6
CASSLGTVGANVLTF
>TRBV28|.|TRBJ1-1
CASRPGGNTEAFF
>TRBV6-2/TRBV6-3|.|TRBJ1-2
CASRAGNYGYTF
>TRBV7-9|TRBD2|TRBJ2-1
CASRPKFRLAGVRNEQFF
>TRBV7-9|.|TRBJ2-6
CASSLGGPQGRGANVLTF
>TRBV5-1|.|TRBJ2-1
CASSLYGGWPNEQFF
>TRBV19|.|TRBJ2-1
CASSVYNEQFF
>TRBV7-9|TRBD2|TRBJ2-3
CASSSVLAGGRGTQYF
>TRBV30|.|TRBJ2-1
CAWSFRGHPYNEQFF
>TRBV10-3|TRBD2|TRBJ2-1
CAISRLAGDNEQFF
>TRBV5-1|.|TRBJ2-7
CASSLGMSYEQYF
>TRBV29-1|TRBD1|TRBJ1-5
CSVETGVNQPQHF
>TRBV4-1|.|TRBJ2-1
CASSLPMTANTEQFF
>TRBV6-6|.|TRBJ2-5
CASSYEGNQETQYF
>TRBV20-1|TRBD2|TRBJ2-5
CSAPGLARETQYF
>TRBV20-1|TRBD2|TRBJ2-3
CSASLTSGSSYTQYF
>TRBV6-1|.|TRBJ2-5
CASSGPGHGQGTQYF
>TRBV7-8|TRBD1|.
CASSLTGGSYNEQYF
>TRBV18|.|TRBJ2-5
CTSSPVAGDSQIETQYF
>TRBV7-2|TRBD1|TRBJ1-2
CASSPRRTGVLHYGYTF
>TRBV3-1|TRBD1|TRBJ1-1
CASSPSTGGGVKAFF
>TRBV12-5|.|TRBJ2-2
CASGLVLPQGTGELFF
>TRBV12-3/TRBV12-4|TRBD1|TRBJ2-7
CASSLDRGSLYEQYF
>TRBV28|.|TRBJ2-2
CASRDWAGELFF
>TRBV3-1|.|TRBJ1-5
CASSQDGGGNQPQHF
>TRBV5-1|TRBD1|TRBJ1-5
CASSEGTGGASNQPQHF
>TRBV12-3/TRBV12-4|.|TRBJ1-6
CASSSREGPLHF
>TRBV6-5|TRBD2|TRBJ2-1
CASSYAVAGNEQFF
>TRBV24-1|TRBD1|TRBJ1-2
CATSDIGQGADYGYTF
>TRBV5-4|.|TRBJ1-4
CASSLAGGYNEKLFF
>TRBV7-3|.|TRBJ2-3
CASSFLPGTTDTQYF
>TRBV20-1|.|TRBJ2-5
CSASPSYQETQYF
>TRBV6-5|TRBD1|TRBJ1-2
CTRGQGLFGYTF
>TRBV6-5|TRBD1|TRBJ1-5
CASSRQGFDQPQHF
>TRBV11-2|TRBD1|TRBJ2-2
CASRPTGGGGELFF
>TRBV5-1|.|TRBJ1-2
CASSSTDNYGYTF
>TRBV3-1|.|TRBJ1-2
CASRGAGYDYTF
>TRBV28|.|TRBJ2-2
CASTSGGANTGELFF
>TRBV15|TRBD2|TRBJ2-3
CATSPSPSGGTDTQYF